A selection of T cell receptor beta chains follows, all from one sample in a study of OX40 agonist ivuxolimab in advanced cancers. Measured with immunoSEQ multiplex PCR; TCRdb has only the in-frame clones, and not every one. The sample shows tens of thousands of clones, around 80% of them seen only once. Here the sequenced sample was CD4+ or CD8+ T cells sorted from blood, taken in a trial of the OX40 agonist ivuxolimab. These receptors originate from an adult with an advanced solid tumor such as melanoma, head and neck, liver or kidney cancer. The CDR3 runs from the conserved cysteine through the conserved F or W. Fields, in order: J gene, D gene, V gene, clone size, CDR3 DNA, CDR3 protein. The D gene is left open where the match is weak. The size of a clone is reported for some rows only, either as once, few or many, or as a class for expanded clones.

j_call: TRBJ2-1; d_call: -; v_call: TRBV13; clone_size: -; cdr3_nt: TGTGCCAGCAGCTTAGAACAGAGCTCCTACAATGAGCAGTTCTTC; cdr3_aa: CASSLEQSSYNEQFF
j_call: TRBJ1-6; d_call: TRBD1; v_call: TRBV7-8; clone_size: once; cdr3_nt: TGTGCCAGCAGCCTAAGGACAGGGGGGTCACCCCTCCACTTT; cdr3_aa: CASSLRTGGSPLHF
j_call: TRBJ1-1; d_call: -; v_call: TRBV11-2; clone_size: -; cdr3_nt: TGTGCCAGCAGCCCACAGGTTATGAACACTGAAGCTTTCTTT; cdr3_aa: CASSPQVMNTEAFF
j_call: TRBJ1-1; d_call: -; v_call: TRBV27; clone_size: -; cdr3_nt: TGCGCCAGCAGTTTCGAGGGGCGCACGAGCACTGAAGCTTTCTTT; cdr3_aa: CASSFEGRTSTEAFF
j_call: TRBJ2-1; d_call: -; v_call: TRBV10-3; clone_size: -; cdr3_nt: TGTGCCATCAGTGCTATCCTCAATGAGCAGTTCTTC; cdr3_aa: CAISAILNEQFF
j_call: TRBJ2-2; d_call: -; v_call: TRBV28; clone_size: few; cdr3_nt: TGTGCCAGCATTTCGTCCACCGGGGAGCTGTTTTTT; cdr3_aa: CASISSTGELFF
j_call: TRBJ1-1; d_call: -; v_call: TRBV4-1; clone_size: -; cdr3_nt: TGCGCCAGCAGCCAAGGGGGGCAGGGTAGGGGATGGACTGAAGCTTTCTTT; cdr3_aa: CASSQGGQGRGWTEAFF
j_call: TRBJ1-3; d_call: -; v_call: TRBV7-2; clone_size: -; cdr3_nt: TGTGCCAGCAGCGTGGTGGCCGCTGGAAACACCATATATTTT; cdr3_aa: CASSVVAAGNTIYF
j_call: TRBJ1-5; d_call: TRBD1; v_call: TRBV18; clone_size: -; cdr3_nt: TGTGCCAGCTCACCACCGGGACAGGGTGGCAATCAGCCCCAGCATTTT; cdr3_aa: CASSPPGQGGNQPQHF
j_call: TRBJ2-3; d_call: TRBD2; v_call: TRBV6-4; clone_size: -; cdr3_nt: TGTGCCAGCAGCGTCGGACTAGCGACCACAGATACGCAGTATTTT; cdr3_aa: CASSVGLATTDTQYF
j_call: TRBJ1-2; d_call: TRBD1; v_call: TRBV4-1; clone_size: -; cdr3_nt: TGCGCCAGCAGCAGACCCTACCCGGGACAGGGGAACTATGGCTACACCTTC; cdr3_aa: CASSRPYPGQGNYGYTF
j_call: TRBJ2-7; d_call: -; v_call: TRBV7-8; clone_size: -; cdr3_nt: TGTGCCAGCAGCTTAGGTCGGAACTACGAGCAGTACTTC; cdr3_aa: CASSLGRNYEQYF
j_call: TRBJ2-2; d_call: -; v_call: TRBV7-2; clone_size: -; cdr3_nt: TGTGCCAGCAGGACGGGACTTTTGAACACCGGGGAGCTGTTTTTT; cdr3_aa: CASRTGLLNTGELFF
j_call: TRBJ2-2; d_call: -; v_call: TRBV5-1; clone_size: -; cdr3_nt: TGCGCCAGCAGCTTGGAGGGCGGGCCCGGGGAGCTGTTTTTT; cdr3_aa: CASSLEGGPGELFF
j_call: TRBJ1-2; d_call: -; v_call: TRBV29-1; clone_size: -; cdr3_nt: TGCAGCGTTGCAACACAGGCCTATTATGGCTACACCTTC; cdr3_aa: CSVATQAYYGYTF
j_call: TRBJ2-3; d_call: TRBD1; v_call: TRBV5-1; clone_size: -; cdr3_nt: TGCGCCAGCAGCAAAACAGGGGAGTTAGGCACAGATACGCAGTATTTT; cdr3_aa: CASSKTGELGTDTQYF
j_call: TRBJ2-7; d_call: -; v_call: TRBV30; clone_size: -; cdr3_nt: TGTGCCTGGAGTGTATGGGACGTCTACGAGCAGTACTTC; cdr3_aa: CAWSVWDVYEQYF
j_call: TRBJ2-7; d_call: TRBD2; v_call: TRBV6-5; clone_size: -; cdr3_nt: TGTGCCAGCAGTAAACTAGCGCCTTCCTACGAGCAGTACTTC; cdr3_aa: CASSKLAPSYEQYF
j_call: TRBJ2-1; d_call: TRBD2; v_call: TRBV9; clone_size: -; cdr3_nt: TGTGCCAGCAGCATCCGGACTAGCGGGGGGGCCCTGGTTGAGCAGTTCTTC; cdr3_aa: CASSIRTSGGALVEQFF
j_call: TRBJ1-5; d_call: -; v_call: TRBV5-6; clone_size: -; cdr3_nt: TGTGCCAGCAGTACAACTCCAGGGGTGGGTCAGCCCCAGCATTTT; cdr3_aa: CASSTTPGVGQPQHF
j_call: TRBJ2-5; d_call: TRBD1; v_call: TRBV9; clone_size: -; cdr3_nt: TGTGCCAGCAGCGTAGGATGGGGGACAGCCCAAGAGACCCAGTACTTC; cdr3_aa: CASSVGWGTAQETQYF
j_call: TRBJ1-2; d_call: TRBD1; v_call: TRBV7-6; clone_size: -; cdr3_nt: TGTGCCAGCAGCTCCTTTTACAGGGGAAACTATGGCTACACCTTC; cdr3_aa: CASSSFYRGNYGYTF
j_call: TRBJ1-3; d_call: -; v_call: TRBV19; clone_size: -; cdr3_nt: TGTGCCAGCAAACCCGGGGGCACTGGAAACACCATATATTTT; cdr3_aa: CASKPGGTGNTIYF
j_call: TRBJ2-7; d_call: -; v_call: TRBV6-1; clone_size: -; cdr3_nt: TGTGCCAGCAGTGTACAGGGCACAGAGTACTTC; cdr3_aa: CASSVQGTEYF
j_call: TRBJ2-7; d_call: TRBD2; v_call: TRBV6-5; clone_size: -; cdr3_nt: TGTGCCAGCAGGGGGACTAGCGGCTCCTACGAGCAGTACTTC; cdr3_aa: CASRGTSGSYEQYF
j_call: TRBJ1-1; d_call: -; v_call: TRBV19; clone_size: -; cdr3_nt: TGTGCCAGTACAAAAAGGTCAGGGAACACTGAAGCTTTCTTT; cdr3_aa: CASTKRSGNTEAFF
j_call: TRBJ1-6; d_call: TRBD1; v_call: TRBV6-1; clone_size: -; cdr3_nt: TGTGCCAGCTCTTGGGCCGGGACAGGGAATTCACCCCTCCACTTT; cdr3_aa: CASSWAGTGNSPLHF
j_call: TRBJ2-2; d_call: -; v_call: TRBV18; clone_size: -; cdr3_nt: TGTGCCAGCTCACCACTCTCGGGTCTCAACACCGGGGAGCTGTTTTTT; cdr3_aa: CASSPLSGLNTGELFF
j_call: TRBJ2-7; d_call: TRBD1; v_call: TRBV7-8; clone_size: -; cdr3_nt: TGTGCCAGCAGCCTTCGGGACAGGGATTCCGAGCAGTACTTC; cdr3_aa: CASSLRDRDSEQYF
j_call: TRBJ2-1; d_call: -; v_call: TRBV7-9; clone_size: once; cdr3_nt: TGTGCCAGCAGCTACGGGACCGGGCAGTTCTTC; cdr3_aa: CASSYGTGQFF
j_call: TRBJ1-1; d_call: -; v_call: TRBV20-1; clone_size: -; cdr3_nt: TGCAGCTTCAGGGCAGCGGGGGCTTTCTTT; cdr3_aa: CSFRAAGAFF
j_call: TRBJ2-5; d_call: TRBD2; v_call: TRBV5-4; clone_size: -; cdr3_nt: TGTGCCAGCAGCCTGGGGGGGACGAGAAAAGAGACCCAGTACTTC; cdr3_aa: CASSLGGTRKETQYF
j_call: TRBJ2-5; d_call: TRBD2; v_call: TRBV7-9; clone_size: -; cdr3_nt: TGTGCCAGCAGGCGTCGGACTAGCGGGGTTTCTCAAGAGACCCAGTACTTC; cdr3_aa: CASRRRTSGVSQETQYF
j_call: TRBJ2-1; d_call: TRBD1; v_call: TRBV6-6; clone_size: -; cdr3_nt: TGTGCCAGCAGTTCCTTACAGGGGAGCTCCTACAATGAGCAGTTCTTC; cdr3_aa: CASSSLQGSSYNEQFF
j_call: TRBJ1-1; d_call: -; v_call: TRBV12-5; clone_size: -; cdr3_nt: TGTGCTAGTGCCGGGGGACGGTTGAACACTGAAGCTTTCTTT; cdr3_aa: CASAGGRLNTEAFF
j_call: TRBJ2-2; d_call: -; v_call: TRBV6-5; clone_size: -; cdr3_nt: TGTGCCAGCAGTTACCGATCTCAGGGCACCGGGGAGCTGTTTTTT; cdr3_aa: CASSYRSQGTGELFF
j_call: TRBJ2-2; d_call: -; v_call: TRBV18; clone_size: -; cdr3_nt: TGTGCCAGCTCACCCCTCCCGGGACCACTTAGCTCCGGGGAGCTGTTTTTT; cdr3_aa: CASSPLPGPLSSGELFF
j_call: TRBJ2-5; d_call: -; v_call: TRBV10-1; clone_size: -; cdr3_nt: TGCGCCAGCGCAACAGGGGAGACCCAGTACTTC; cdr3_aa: CASATGETQYF
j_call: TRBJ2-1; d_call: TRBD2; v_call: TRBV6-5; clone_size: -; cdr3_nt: TGTGCCAGCAGTTTAAATAGCGGGAGATACAATGAGCAGTTCTTC; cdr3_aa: CASSLNSGRYNEQFF
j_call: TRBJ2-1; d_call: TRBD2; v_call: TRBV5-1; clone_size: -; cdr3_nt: TGCGCCAGCAGCTTGGTAGTAGCGGGGGGTTCGCAGTTCTTC; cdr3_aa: CASSLVVAGGSQFF
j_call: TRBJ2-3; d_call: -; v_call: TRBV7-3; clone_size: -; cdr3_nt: TGTGCCAGCAGCTTCTCGGGAGACTTAGATACGCAGTATTTT; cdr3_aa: CASSFSGDLDTQYF
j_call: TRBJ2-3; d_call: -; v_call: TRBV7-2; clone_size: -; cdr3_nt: TGTGCCAGCAGTAGAAACAGGGACTTCACAGATACGCAGTATTTT; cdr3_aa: CASSRNRDFTDTQYF
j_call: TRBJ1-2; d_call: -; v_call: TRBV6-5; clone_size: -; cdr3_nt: TGTGCCAGCAGTAAAGGACAGATCTATGGCTACACCTTC; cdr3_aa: CASSKGQIYGYTF
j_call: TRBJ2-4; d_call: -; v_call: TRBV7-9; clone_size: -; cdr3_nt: TGTGCCAGCAGCCAACCGGACGGAATTGGGAACATTCAGTACTTC; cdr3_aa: CASSQPDGIGNIQYF
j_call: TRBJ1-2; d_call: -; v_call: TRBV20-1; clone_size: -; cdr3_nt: TGCAGTGCCCCCCTGGGGCGGGGCTACACCTTC; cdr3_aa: CSAPLGRGYTF
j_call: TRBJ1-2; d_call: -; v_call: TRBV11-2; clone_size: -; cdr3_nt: TGTGCCAGCAGCTTAGATGCCTGGCGGGGTGGCTACACCTTC; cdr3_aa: CASSLDAWRGGYTF
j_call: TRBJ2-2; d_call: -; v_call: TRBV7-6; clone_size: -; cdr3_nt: TGTGCCAGCAGCTTAGGACCCACGAACACCGGGGAGCTGTTTTTT; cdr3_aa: CASSLGPTNTGELFF
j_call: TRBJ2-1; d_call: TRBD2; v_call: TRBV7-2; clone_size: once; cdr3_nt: TGTGCCAGCAGCTCGTCGGAGCGGGAGTGGTACAATGAGCAGTTCTTC; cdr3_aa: CASSSSEREWYNEQFF
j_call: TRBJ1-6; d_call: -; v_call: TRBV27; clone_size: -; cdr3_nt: TGTGCCAGCAGTTTATCGCCGGTTTCACCCCTCCACTTT; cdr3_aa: CASSLSPVSPLHF
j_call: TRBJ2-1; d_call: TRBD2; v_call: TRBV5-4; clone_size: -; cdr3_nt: TGTGCCAGCAGCCACGTCCAGCTAGCGGGAGGTAGGGAGCAGTTCTTC; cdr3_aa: CASSHVQLAGGREQFF
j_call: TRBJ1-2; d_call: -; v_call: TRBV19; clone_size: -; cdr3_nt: TGTGCCAGTAGTGCGGGACACCTCGAAAGTGGCTACACCTTC; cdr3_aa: CASSAGHLESGYTF
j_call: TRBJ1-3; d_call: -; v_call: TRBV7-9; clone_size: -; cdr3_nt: TGTGCCAGCAGCTCGGCAGGTTCTGGAAACACCATATATTTT; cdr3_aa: CASSSAGSGNTIYF
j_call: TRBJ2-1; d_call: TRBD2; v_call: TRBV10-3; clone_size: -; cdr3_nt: TGTGCCACCCTAGGGACTAGCACATACAATGAGCAGTTCTTC; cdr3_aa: CATLGTSTYNEQFF
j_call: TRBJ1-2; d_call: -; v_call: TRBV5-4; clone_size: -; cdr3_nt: TGTGCCAGCAGCTTGGTTATGCGAGGCTACACCTTC; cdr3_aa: CASSLVMRGYTF
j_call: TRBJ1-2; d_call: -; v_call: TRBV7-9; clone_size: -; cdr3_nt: TGTGCCAGCAGCCAAACCCAAGGGAACTATGGCTACACCTTC; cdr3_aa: CASSQTQGNYGYTF
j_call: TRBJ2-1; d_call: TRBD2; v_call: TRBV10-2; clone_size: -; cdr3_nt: TGCGCCAGCATCAACCTAGCGGGAGAGTACCGACAGTTCTTC; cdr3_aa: CASINLAGEYRQFF
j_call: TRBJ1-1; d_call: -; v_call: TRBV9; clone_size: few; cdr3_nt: TGTGCCAGCAGCGTAGTCTCGAACACTGAAGCTTTCTTT; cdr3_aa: CASSVVSNTEAFF
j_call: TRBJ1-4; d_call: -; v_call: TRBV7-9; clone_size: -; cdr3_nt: TGTGCCAGCAGCTTCCCTAATGAAAAACTGTTTTTT; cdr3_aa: CASSFPNEKLFF
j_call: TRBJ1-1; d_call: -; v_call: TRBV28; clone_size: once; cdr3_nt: TGTGCCAGCAGTTTTTTTGAGGGGGACACTGAAGCTTTCTTT; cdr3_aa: CASSFFEGDTEAFF
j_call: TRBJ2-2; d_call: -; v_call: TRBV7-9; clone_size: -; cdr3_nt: TGTGCCAGCAGCTTAGCCCTCGTCCGGGACGGATCCGGGGAGCTGTTTTTT; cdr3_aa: CASSLALVRDGSGELFF